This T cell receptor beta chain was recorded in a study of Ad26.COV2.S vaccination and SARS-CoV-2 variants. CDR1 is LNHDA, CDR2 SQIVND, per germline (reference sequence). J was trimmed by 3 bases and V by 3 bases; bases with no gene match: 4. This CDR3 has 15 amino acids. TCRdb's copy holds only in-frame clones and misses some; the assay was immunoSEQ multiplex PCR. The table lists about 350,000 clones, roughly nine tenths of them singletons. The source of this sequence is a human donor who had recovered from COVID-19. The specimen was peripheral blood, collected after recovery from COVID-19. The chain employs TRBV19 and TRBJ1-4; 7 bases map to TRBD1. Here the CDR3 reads CASSITGDPNEKLFF. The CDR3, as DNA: TGTGCCAGTAGTATTACAGGGGATCCTAATGAAAAACTGTTTTTT. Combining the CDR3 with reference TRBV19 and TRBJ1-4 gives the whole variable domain DGGITQSPKYLFRKEGQNVTLSCEQNLNHDAMYWYRQDPGQGLRLIYYSQIVNDFQKGDIAEGYSVSREKKESFPLTVTSAQKNPTAFYLCASSITGDPNEKLFFGSGTQLSVL.